The T cell receptor (beta chain) under discussion was sequenced for a study of cytomegalovirus exposure and HLA in healthy donors. The study's findings and limits: It was 150 to 200 TCR beta chains that were listed as cytomegalovirus-associated.

Amplification used 60 Vbeta primers and 13 Jbeta primers. The method was immunoSEQ multiplex PCR; TCRdb's version includes in-frame clones alone and lacks a portion of them. The table lists 220,000 or so clones. About this clone itself: The antigen remains undetermined.

Source material: PBMCs. The origin of this receptor is a girl aged 2-10 years in good health and CMV-seropositive.

The CDR3 sequence: CASSLDTMIRFF. CDR3 coding DNA: TGCGCCAGCAGCTTAGATACTATGATTCGGTTCTTC. The chain recombines TRBV5-1 with TRBJ2-1; no clear D gene. This CDR3 contains 12 residues. Germline CDR1 is SGHRS and CDR2 is YFSETQ. The germline V and J ends were trimmed by 2 bases and 15 bases, with 15 bases remaining between them.